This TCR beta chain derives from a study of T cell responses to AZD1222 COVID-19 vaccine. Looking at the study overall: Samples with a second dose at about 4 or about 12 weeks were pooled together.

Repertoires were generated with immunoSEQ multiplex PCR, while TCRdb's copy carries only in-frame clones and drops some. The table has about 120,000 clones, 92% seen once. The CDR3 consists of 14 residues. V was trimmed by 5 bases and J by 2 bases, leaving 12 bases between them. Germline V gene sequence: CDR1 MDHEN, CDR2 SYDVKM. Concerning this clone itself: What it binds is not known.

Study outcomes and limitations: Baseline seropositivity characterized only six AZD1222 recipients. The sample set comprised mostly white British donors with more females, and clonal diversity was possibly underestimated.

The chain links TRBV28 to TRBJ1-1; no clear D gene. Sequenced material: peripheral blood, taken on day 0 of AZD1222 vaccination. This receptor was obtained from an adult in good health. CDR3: CASSPLRENTEAFF. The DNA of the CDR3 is TGTGCCAGCAGTCCCTTGAGGGAAAACACTGAAGCTTTCTTT.